This T cell receptor beta chain was sequenced for a study of Ad26.COV2.S vaccination and SARS-CoV-2 variants. Sequenced by immunoSEQ multiplex PCR; TCRdb stores in-frame clones only, minus some. This table has about 350,000 clones, approximately 90% appearing once. Germline V gene sequence: CDR1 SGHDN, CDR2 FVKESK. The CDR3 covers 15 residues. Losses at the gene ends were 1 base for V and 2 bases for J; bases not matched to a gene: 5. Findings of the study overall: Breadth, reportedly substantial, characterized the spike-specific CD8+ and CD4+ T cell responses after vaccination. Those who received vaccine or placebo ended up with similar non-spike TCR breadth. Vaccinees showed greater spike-specific TCR breadth than placebo recipients. Quantification of TCR breadth and depth may have yielded underestimates of total T cell responses.

Worth noting for this clone: Its antigen is unidentified.

The sample in question was peripheral blood, obtained after recovery from COVID-19. The clonotype originates from a human donor who had recovered from COVID-19. The V and J genes are TRBV14 and TRBJ2-7, with 7 bases that match TRBD1. The CDR3 DNA follows: TGTGCCAGCAGCCAAGGGGCAGGGGGTACCTACGAGCAGTACTTC. Its translation is CASSQGAGGTYEQYF.